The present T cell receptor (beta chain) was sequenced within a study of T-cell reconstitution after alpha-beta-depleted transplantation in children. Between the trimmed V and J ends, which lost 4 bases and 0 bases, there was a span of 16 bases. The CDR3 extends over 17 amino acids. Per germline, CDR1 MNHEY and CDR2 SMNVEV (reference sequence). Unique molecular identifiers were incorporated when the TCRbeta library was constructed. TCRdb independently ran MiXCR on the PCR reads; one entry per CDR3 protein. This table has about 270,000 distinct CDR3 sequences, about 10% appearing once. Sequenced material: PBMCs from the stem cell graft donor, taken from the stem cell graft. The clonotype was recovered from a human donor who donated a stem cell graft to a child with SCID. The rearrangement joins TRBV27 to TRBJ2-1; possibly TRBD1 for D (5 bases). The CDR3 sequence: CASSSPSGWYSYNEQFF. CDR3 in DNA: TGTGCCAGCAGTTCCCCCTCAGGGTGGTACTCCTACAATGAGCAGTTCTTC.